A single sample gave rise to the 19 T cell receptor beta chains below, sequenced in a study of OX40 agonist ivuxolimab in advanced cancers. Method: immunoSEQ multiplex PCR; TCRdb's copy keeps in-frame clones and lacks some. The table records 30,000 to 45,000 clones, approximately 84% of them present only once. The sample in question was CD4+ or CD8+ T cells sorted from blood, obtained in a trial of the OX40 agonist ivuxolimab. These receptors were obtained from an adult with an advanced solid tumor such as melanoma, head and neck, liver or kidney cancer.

CDR3 bases: TGTGCCAGCAGCTTAAGGCAGGGGAGTCTCGATGAGCAGTTCTTC. Its translation is CASSLRQGSLDEQFF. This chain joins TRBV7-3 and TRBJ2-1, with D possibly TRBD1 on 6 matching bases. The CDR3 is 15 residues long. Trimming took off 1 base at V and 8 bases at J, with 15 bases between the two ends. Germline lookup yields CDR1 SGHTA and CDR2 FQGTGA.

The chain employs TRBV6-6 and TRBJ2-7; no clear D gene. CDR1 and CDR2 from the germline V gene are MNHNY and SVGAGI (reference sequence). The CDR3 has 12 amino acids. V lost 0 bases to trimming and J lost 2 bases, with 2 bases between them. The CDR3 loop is CASSYSPYEQYF. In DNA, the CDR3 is TGTGCCAGCAGTTACTCGCCCTACGAGCAGTACTTC.

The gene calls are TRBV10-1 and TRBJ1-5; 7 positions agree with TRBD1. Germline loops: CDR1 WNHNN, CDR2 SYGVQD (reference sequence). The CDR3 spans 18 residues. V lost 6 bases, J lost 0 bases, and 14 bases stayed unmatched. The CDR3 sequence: CASSDQDRVGDSNQPQHF. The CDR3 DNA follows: TGCGCCAGCAGCGATCAAGACAGGGTTGGGGATAGCAATCAGCCCCAGCATTTT.

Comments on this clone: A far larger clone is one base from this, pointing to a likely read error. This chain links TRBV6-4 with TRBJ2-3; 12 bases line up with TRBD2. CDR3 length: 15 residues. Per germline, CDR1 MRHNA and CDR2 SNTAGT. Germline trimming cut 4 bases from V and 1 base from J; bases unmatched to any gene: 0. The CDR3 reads CASSGLAGGTDTQYF. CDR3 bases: TGTGCCAGCAGTGGACTAGCGGGGGGCACAGATACGCAGTATTTT.

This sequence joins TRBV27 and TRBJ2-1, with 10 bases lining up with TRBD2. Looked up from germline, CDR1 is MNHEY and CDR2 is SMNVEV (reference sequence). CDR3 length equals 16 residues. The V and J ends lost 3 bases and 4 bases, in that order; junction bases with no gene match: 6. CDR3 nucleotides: TGTGCCAGCAGTTTGCTTAGCGGGGGGATATACAATGAGCAGTTCTTC. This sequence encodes CASSLLSGGIYNEQFF.

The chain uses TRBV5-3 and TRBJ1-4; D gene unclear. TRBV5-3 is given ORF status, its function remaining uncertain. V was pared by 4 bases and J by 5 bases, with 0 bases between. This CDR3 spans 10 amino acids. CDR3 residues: CARSNEKLFF. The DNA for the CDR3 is TGTGCCAGAAGCAATGAAAAACTGTTTTTT.

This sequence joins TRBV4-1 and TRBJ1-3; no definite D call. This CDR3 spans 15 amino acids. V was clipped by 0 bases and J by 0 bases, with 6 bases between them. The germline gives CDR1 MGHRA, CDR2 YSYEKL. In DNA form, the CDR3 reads TGCGCCAGCAGCCAAGAAATGACCTCTGGAAACACCATATATTTT. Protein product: CASSQEMTSGNTIYF.

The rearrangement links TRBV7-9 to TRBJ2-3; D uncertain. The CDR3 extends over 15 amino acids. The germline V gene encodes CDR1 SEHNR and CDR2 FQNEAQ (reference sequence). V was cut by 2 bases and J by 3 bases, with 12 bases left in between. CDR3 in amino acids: CASSLIGVPTDTQYF. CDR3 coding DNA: TGTGCCAGCAGCTTAATAGGCGTTCCTACAGATACGCAGTATTTT. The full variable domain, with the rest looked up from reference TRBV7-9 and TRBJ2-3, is DTGVSQNPRHKITKRGQNVTFRCDPISEHNRLYWYRQTLGQGPEFLTYFQNEAQLEKSRLLSDRFSAERPKGSFSTLEIQRTEQGDSAMYLCASSLIGVPTDTQYFGPGTRLTVL.

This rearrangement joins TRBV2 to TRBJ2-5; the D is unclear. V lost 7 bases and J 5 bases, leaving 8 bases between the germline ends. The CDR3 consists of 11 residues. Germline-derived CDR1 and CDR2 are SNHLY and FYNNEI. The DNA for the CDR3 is TGTGCCAGCACATTCGGGGAGACCCAGTACTTC. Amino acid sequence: CASTFGETQYF.

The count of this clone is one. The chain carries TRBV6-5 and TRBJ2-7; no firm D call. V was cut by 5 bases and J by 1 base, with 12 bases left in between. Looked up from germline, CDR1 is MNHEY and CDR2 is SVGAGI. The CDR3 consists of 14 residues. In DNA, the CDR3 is TGTGCCAGCAGTCCCGGTAAATATTCCTACGAGCAGTACTTC. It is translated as CASSPGKYSYEQYF.

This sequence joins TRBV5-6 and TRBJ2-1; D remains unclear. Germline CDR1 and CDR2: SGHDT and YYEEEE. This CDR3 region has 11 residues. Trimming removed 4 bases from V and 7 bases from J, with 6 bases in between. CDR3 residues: CASSVANEQFF. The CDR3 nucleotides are TGTGCCAGCAGCGTAGCTAATGAGCAGTTCTTC. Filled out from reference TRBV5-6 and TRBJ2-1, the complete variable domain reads DAGVTQSPTHLIKTRGQQVTLRCSPKSGHDTVSWYQQALGQGPQFIFQYYEEEERQRGNFPDRFSGHQFPNYSSELNVNALLLGDSALYLCASSVANEQFFGPGTRLTVL.

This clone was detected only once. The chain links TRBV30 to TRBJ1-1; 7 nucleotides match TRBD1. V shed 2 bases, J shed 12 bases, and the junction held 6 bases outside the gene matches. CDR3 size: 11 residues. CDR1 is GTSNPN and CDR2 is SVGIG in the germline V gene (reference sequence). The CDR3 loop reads CAWSFLTGSFF. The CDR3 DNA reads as TGTGCCTGGAGTTTCCTGACAGGGTCTTTCTTT.

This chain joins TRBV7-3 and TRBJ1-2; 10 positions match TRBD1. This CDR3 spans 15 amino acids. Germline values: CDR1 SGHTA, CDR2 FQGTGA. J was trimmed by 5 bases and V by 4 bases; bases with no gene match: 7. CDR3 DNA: TGTGCCAGCAGCTACGGGGGACAGGGGCGATATGGCTACACCTTC. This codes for CASSYGGQGRYGYTF.

The CDR3 is CASTYGGAGTDTQYF. The CDR3 region has the DNA TGTGCCAGCACCTACGGGGGGGCGGGCACAGATACGCAGTATTTT. J is TRBJ2-3 and V is TRBV7-8; 8 bases are a match to TRBD2. Trimming removed 7 bases from V and 1 base from J; junction bases left unmatched: 7. Germline CDR1 and CDR2: SGHVS and FQNEAQ. This CDR3 spans 15 amino acids.

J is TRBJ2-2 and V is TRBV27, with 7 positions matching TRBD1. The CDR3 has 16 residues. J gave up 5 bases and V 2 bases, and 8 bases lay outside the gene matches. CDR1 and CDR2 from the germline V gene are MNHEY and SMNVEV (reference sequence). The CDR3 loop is CASSLIRTGTTGELFF. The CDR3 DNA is TGTGCCAGCAGTTTAATACGGACAGGCACGACCGGGGAGCTGTTTTTT.

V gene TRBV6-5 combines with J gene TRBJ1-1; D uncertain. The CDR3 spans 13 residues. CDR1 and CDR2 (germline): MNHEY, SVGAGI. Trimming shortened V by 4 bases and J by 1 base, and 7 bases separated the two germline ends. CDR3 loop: CASSWTGNTEAFF. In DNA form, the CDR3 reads TGTGCCAGCAGTTGGACGGGGAACACTGAAGCTTTCTTT.

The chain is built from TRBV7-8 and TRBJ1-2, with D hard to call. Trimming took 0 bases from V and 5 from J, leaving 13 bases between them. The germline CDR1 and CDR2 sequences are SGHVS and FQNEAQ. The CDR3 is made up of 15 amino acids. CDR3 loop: CASSLAGGRTYGYTF. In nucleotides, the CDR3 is TGTGCCAGCAGCTTAGCTGGTGGACGGACGTATGGCTACACCTTC.

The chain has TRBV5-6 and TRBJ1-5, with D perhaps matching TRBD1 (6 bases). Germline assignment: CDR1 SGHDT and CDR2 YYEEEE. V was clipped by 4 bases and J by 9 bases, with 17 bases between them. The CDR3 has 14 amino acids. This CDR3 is CASSMGAGVGPQHF. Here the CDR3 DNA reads TGTGCCAGCAGCATGGGGGCAGGCGTCGGGCCCCAGCATTTT. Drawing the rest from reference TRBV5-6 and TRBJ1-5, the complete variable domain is DAGVTQSPTHLIKTRGQQVTLRCSPKSGHDTVSWYQQALGQGPQFIFQYYEEEERQRGNFPDRFSGHQFPNYSSELNVNALLLGDSALYLCASSMGAGVGPQHFGDGTRLSIL.

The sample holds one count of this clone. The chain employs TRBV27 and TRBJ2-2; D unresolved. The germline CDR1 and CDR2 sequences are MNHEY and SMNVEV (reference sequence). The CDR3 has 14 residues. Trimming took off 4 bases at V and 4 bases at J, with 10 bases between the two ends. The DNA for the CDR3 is TGTGCCAGCAGTTCCAACCCACCCACCGGGGAGCTGTTTTTT. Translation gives CASSSNPPTGELFF.